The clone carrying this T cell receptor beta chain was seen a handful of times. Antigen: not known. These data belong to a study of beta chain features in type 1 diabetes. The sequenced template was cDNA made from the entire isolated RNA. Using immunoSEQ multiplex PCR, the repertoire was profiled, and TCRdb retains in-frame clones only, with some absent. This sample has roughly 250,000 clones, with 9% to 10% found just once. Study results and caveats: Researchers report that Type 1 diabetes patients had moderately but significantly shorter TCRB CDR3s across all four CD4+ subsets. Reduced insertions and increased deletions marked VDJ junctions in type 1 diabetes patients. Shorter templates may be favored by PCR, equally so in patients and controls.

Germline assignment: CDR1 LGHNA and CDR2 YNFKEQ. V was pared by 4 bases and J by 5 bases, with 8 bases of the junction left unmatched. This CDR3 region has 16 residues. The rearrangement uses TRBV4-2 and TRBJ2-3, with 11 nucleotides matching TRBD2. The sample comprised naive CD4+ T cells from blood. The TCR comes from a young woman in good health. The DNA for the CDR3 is TGTGCCAGCAGCCGGAATAGCCTAGCGGGGGGAGATACGCAGTATTTT. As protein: CASSRNSLAGGDTQYF.